This record looks at one T cell receptor beta chain sequence and its context. Trimming took 0 bases from V and 12 from J, leaving 12 bases between them. The CDR3 has 12 residues. Germline V CDR1 and CDR2: SGDLS, YYNGEE. This sample is drawn from a study of cytomegalovirus exposure and HLA in healthy donors. Vbeta (60) and Jbeta (13) primers were used in the PCR. Methods used by the authors: Around 9.9 million shared chains were among the roughly 78 million unique TCR beta chains that a later analysis counted. Some clones are missing from TCRdb's copy, which holds only in-frame ones; the method was immunoSEQ multiplex PCR. For V, J and clone size, that table is used; D and trimming come from the DNA. The data show about 140,000 clones, 76% seen once.

Sequencing used PBMCs. The receptor comes from a male donor in good health and CMV-seronegative. The V call is TRBV9, the J call TRBJ2-5, with a tentative D call TRBD2 (5 bases). The CDR3 sequence: CASSVVSGTKYF. CDR3 sequence (DNA): TGTGCCAGCAGCGTAGTAAGCGGCACGAAGTACTTC.